Each of the 13 T cell receptor beta chains below was sequenced from the same sample in a study of OX40 agonist ivuxolimab in advanced cancers. TCRdb's copy holds only in-frame clones and misses some; the assay was immunoSEQ multiplex PCR. The data show over 70,000 clones, with about 91% seen just once and roughly 0.19% held by the top ten. The sequencing used CD4+ or CD8+ T cells sorted from blood, collected in a trial of the OX40 agonist ivuxolimab. The receptors shown here come from an adult with an advanced solid tumor such as melanoma, head and neck, liver or kidney cancer.

The chain uses TRBV5-1 and TRBJ1-1; possibly TRBD1 for D (6 bases). This CDR3 has 13 residues. Trimming took off 9 bases at V and 2 bases at J, with 14 bases between the two ends. From germline, CDR1 is SGHRS and CDR2 YFSETQ. CDR3 in DNA: TGCGCCACCAAAACAGGGATTAACACTGAAGCTTTCTTT. It is translated as CATKTGINTEAFF.

V gene TRBV29-1 combines with J gene TRBJ1-2; no clear D gene. The CDR3 loop spans 13 amino acids. CDR1 is SQVTM, CDR2 ANQGSEA, per germline. The V and J ends lost 7 bases and 2 bases respectively, with 14 bases between them. CDR3 residues: CSAIVRGNYGYTF. CDR3 in DNA: TGCAGCGCTATTGTGAGAGGGAACTATGGCTACACCTTC.

This clone is a singleton in its sample. J is TRBJ2-3 and V is TRBV18; no clear D. CDR1 and CDR2 from the germline V gene are KGHSH and LQKENI. V lost 3 bases, J lost 4 bases, and 5 bases lay in between. The CDR3 is 12 residues long. DNA for the CDR3: TGTGCCAGCTCACCGAATGCAGATACGCAGTATTTT. It encodes CASSPNADTQYF.

V is TRBV6-5 and J is TRBJ1-3; perhaps TRBD1 as D (6 bases). Trimming left V 2 bases short and J 1 base short, with 9 bases between. This CDR3 has 15 amino acids. The V gene's germline CDR1 is MNHEY and CDR2 SVGAGI. In nucleotides, the CDR3 is TGTGCCAGCAGTTACGGGGGGGCGTCTGGAAACACCATATATTTT. This gives the protein CASSYGGASGNTIYF.

The chain carries TRBV2 and TRBJ2-2, with a possible D match to TRBD2 (6 bases). CDR3 size: 13 residues. CDR1 is SNHLY and CDR2 is FYNNEI in the germline V gene. V dropped 4 bases and J dropped 5 bases, with 8 bases sitting between them. CDR3: CASSAAGTGELFF. CDR3 bases: TGTGCCAGCAGTGCGGCGGGAACCGGGGAGCTGTTTTTT.

V and J are TRBV11-3 and TRBJ2-1; weak D call: TRBD2 (5 bases). In germline, CDR1 is SGHNT, CDR2 YENEEA. With 1 base removed from V and 4 bases from J, the gap between germline ends came to 8 bases. The CDR3 is 14 amino acids. The CDR3 sequence is CASSLAGRYNEQFF. In DNA, the CDR3 is TGTGCCAGCAGCTTAGCGGGGAGATACAATGAGCAGTTCTTC.

The chain combines TRBV28 with TRBJ1-1; D is ambiguous. V was clipped by 2 bases and J by 1 base, with 2 bases between them. Germline lookup yields CDR1 MDHEN and CDR2 SYDVKM. This CDR3 has 12 residues. CDR3 residues: CASSLQNTEAFF. CDR3 coding DNA: TGTGCCAGCAGTTTACAGAACACTGAAGCTTTCTTT.

This rearrangement joins TRBV11-3 to TRBJ2-1; D not resolved. Deletions cut 6 bases from V and 3 bases from J, with 9 bases between. Germline assignment: CDR1 SGHNT and CDR2 YENEEA. This CDR3 is built from 13 residues. The chain's CDR3 is CASSPGVYNEQFF. For the CDR3, the DNA is TGTGCCAGCAGTCCCGGCGTCTACAATGAGCAGTTCTTC.

The V and J genes are TRBV4-1 and TRBJ2-7, with D possibly matching TRBD2 (6 bases). The germline V and J ends were trimmed by 1 base and 3 bases, with 10 bases remaining between them. Per the germline V gene, CDR1 is MGHRA and CDR2 is YSYEKL. The length of the CDR3 is 14 residues. The DNA for the CDR3 is TGCGCCAGCAGCCAAGGTCGTAGCGGCTACGAGCAGTACTTC. Translating it yields CASSQGRSGYEQYF.

The V gene is TRBV5-4, the J gene TRBJ2-1; TRBD1 agrees at 10 bases. The V gene's germline CDR1 is SGHNT and CDR2 YYREEE (reference sequence). Trimming at V came to 3 bases and at J to 8 bases, leaving 20 bases not matched to a gene. CDR3 length equals 19 residues. CDR3 residues: CASSSPGQGLEGKVDEQFF. CDR3 in DNA: TGTGCCAGCAGCTCCCCGGGACAGGGGCTAGAAGGTAAGGTCGATGAGCAGTTCTTC.

This clone was observed a handful of times. The chain carries TRBV5-1 and TRBJ1-4; possible D gene TRBD1, 5 bases. Looked up from germline, CDR1 is SGHRS and CDR2 is YFSETQ. V dropped 3 bases and J dropped 5 bases, with 17 bases sitting between them. The CDR3 has 16 amino acids. The chain's CDR3 is CASSSRGTGMNEKLFF. In DNA, the CDR3 is TGCGCCAGCAGCTCAAGGGGTACGGGGATGAATGAAAAACTGTTTTTT.

The chain is built from TRBV2 and TRBJ2-2; D not certain. This CDR3 is built from 16 residues. V lost 2 bases to trimming and J lost 5 bases, with 15 bases between them. In germline, CDR1 is SNHLY, CDR2 FYNNEI. CDR3 region: CASSEQALSETGELFF. The CDR3 DNA follows: TGTGCCAGCAGTGAACAGGCGTTGTCGGAAACCGGGGAGCTGTTTTTT.

This clone was detected once. The chain combines TRBV21-1 with TRBJ2-3; the table's TRBD1 call for D was not verified on the DNA. TRBV21-1 is a pseudogene locus. The CDR3 sequence is 15 residues long. This CDR3 is CASNMTGPTSDTQYF. The DNA of the CDR3 is TGTGCCAGCAATATGACAGGGCCCACGTCAGATACGCAGTATTTT.